This T cell receptor beta chain was obtained from a study of beta chain features in type 1 diabetes. Study-wide findings and caveats: In every one of the four CD4+ subsets, TCRB CDR3s were moderately but significantly shorter in Type 1 diabetes patients.

A word on this clone: Its antigen is unknown.

Since all of the isolated RNA was reverse transcribed, expressed TCRB transcripts were what got sequenced. Sequenced by immunoSEQ multiplex PCR; TCRdb stores in-frame clones only, minus some. The repertoire holds a few hundred thousand clones, with 14% as singletons. Sequencing was performed on naive CD4+ T cells from blood. This sequence originates from a man aged 30 to 45 with type 1 diabetes.

CDR3 sequence: CASSLTSVYEQFF. DNA for the CDR3: TGTGCCAGCAGTTTGACTAGCGTCTATGAGCAGTTCTTC. The rearrangement joins TRBV27 to TRBJ2-1; 8 bases match TRBD2. Germline CDR1 is MNHEY and CDR2 is SMNVEV (reference sequence). With V trimmed by 3 bases and J by 8 bases, 3 bases remained unmatched. CDR3 length: 13 amino acids.